These 18 T cell receptor beta chains originate from one sample sequenced in a study of blood T cell repertoires in COVID-19. Only in-frame clones appear in the TCRdb table, and some are missing; sequencing was by immunoSEQ multiplex PCR. In the table there are 310,000 or so clones, roughly 84% of which are singletons. The source material was peripheral blood. These receptors were obtained from a man aged 45-65 years with active or convalescent COVID-19.

The chain employs TRBV7-8 and TRBJ2-7; tentative D call: TRBD1 (6 bases). V shed 5 bases and J shed 2 bases, with 16 bases lying between them. The V gene's germline CDR1 is SGHVS and CDR2 FQNEAQ. This CDR3 has 15 residues. The CDR3 here is CASSRPPGQPYEQYF. CDR3 nucleotides: TGTGCCAGCAGCCGTCCGCCCGGACAGCCCTACGAGCAGTACTTC.

V is TRBV5-1 and J is TRBJ1-1; 7 nucleotides align to TRBD1. CDR3 length: 13 amino acids. V lost 1 base to trimming and J lost 10 bases; unmatched junction nucleotides: 7. Germline assignment: CDR1 SGHRS and CDR2 YFSETQ. The CDR3 protein is CASSLLATGSAFF. The CDR3 nucleotides read TGCGCCAGCAGCTTGCTCGCGACAGGGTCAGCTTTCTTT.

The chain carries TRBV6-5 and TRBJ1-6; D is ambiguous. This CDR3 spans 16 amino acids. Germline V lookup: CDR1 MNHEY, CDR2 SVGAGI. V was trimmed by 0 bases and J by 5 bases, leaving 11 bases between them. The CDR3 reads CASSYSSGGDNSPLHF. For the CDR3, the DNA is TGTGCCAGCAGTTACTCGAGTGGTGGAGATAATTCACCCCTCCACTTT.

A few counts support this clone. This sequence joins TRBV6-2 or TRBV6-3 and TRBJ1-5; D is unclear. The CDR3 sequence is 12 residues long. Per germline, CDR1 MNHEY and CDR2 SVGEGT. V was pared by 6 bases and J by 4 bases, with 7 bases between. CDR3 sequence reads: CASSKRNQPQHF. The DNA of the CDR3 is TGTGCCAGCAGCAAGAGGAATCAGCCCCAGCATTTT.

This chain uses TRBV28 with TRBJ2-1, with D possibly TRBD2 on 7 matching bases. CDR1 and CDR2 from the germline V gene are MDHEN and SYDVKM. This CDR3 has 14 amino acids. Trimming cost V 6 bases and J 13 bases, with 22 bases left between them. CDR3 protein: CASRTTGIGGGQFF. The CDR3 DNA sequence: TGTGCCAGCAGAACCACAGGGATCGGCGGGGGTCAGTTCTTC. The full variable domain, completed using reference TRBV28 and TRBJ2-1, is DVKVTQSSRYLVKRTGEKVFLECVQDMDHENMFWYRQDPGLGLRLIYFSYDVKMKEKGDIPEGYSVSREKKERFSLILESASTNQTSMYLCASRTTGIGGGQFFGPGTRLTVL.

In this sample, this clone turned up a few times. The chain joins TRBV14 to TRBJ1-1; D not resolved. With 3 bases removed from V and 1 base from J, the gap between germline ends came to 6 bases. This CDR3 comprises 13 residues. The germline gives CDR1 SGHDN, CDR2 FVKESK. The CDR3 nucleotides are TGTGCCAGCAGCCAGCAGTGGAACACTGAAGCTTTCTTT. It is translated as CASSQQWNTEAFF.

This clone was seen once. The genes are TRBV5-4 and TRBJ2-1; the D gene is possibly TRBD1 (5 bases). The germline gives CDR1 SGHNT, CDR2 YYREEE (reference sequence). The CDR3 extends over 14 amino acids. V gave up 1 base and J gave up 5 bases, with 10 bases separating them. The CDR3 reads CASSLQGADNEQFF. CDR3 bases: TGTGCCAGCAGCTTGCAAGGGGCCGACAATGAGCAGTTCTTC.

This clone has only a few counts. The chain links TRBV2 to TRBJ1-6; a possible D gene is TRBD1 (5 bases). V dropped 6 bases and J dropped 9 bases, with 15 bases sitting between them. The CDR3 is 14 amino acids. Germline V gene lookup returns CDR1 SNHLY and CDR2 FYNNEI. CDR3: CASSRGGRGSPLHF. CDR3 nucleotide sequence: TGTGCCAGCAGCCGGGGGGGAAGGGGTTCACCCCTCCACTTT.

The chain links TRBV7-2 to TRBJ1-1; 9 positions match TRBD1. J was trimmed by 4 bases and V by 5 bases; bases with no gene match: 8. This CDR3 spans 15 amino acids. Germline CDR1 reads SGHTA; CDR2 reads FQGNSA. This chain's CDR3 is CASSTEQGATTEAFF. CDR3 DNA: TGTGCCAGCAGCACCGAACAGGGGGCGACCACTGAAGCTTTCTTT.

CDR3 nucleotide sequence: TGTGCCAGTAGTATAGTTACTAGCGGGAGAGAGGGGGACTACGAGCAGTACTTC. It encodes CASSIVTSGREGDYEQYF. The chain uses TRBV19 and TRBJ2-7; 11 bases agree with TRBD2. The V gene end was trimmed by 1 base and the J gene end by 3 bases; junction bases not matched to a gene: 11. The length of the CDR3 is 18 residues. From germline, CDR1 is LNHDA and CDR2 SQIVND (reference sequence).

The V call is TRBV28, the J call TRBJ1-4, with TRBD1 matching over 8 bases. This CDR3 region has 15 residues. V trimming: 5 bases; J trimming: 7 bases; junction bases outside the gene matches: 9. From germline, CDR1 is MDHEN and CDR2 SYDVKM. CDR3 residues: CASSLLQGESEKLFF. The CDR3 bases are TGTGCCAGCAGTCTGCTACAGGGGGAATCTGAAAAACTGTTTTTT. Using reference TRBV28 and TRBJ1-4 for the parts outside the CDR3, the full variable domain is DVKVTQSSRYLVKRTGEKVFLECVQDMDHENMFWYRQDPGLGLRLIYFSYDVKMKEKGDIPEGYSVSREKKERFSLILESASTNQTSMYLCASSLLQGESEKLFFGSGTQLSVL.

The rearrangement uses TRBV7-9 and TRBJ1-6; the match to TRBD1 covers 11 bases. This CDR3 contains 15 residues. Germline CDR1 and CDR2: SEHNR and FQNEAQ (reference sequence). Unmatched junction bases numbered 7, after V lost 1 base and J lost 14 bases. CDR3: CASSLGGQGVTTLHF. The CDR3 nucleotides read TGTGCCAGCAGCTTAGGGGGACAGGGGGTAACGACCCTCCACTTT.

This chain connects TRBV3-1 (or the pseudogene TRBV3-2) to TRBJ1-6; D not certain. Per germline, CDR1 LGHDT and CDR2 YNNKEL (reference sequence). The CDR3 covers 15 residues. Trimming took off 1 base at V and 13 bases at J, with 17 bases between the two ends. In DNA form, the CDR3 reads TGTGCCAGCAGCCAAGTAGGGAGGGCGGGGATGCCCCTCCACTTT. Its translation is CASSQVGRAGMPLHF.

The chain links TRBV28 to TRBJ1-2, with 12 bases identical to TRBD1. From germline, CDR1 is MDHEN and CDR2 SYDVKM. This CDR3 contains 15 residues. Trimming removed 11 bases from V and 2 bases from J; junction bases left unmatched: 9. The CDR3 DNA is TGTGCCGGCAAGGGACAGGGGGCGGAGAACTATGGCTACACCTTC. Its translation is CAGKGQGAENYGYTF.

This sequence joins TRBV9 and TRBJ2-2, with 7 bases matching TRBD2. J was trimmed by 9 bases and V by 2 bases; bases with no gene match: 7. The CDR3 extends over 14 amino acids. CDR1 and CDR2 (germline): SGDLS, YYNGEE. Written as DNA, the CDR3 is TGTGCCAGCAGCGTGGGCGGGGGTAGTCGGGAGCTGTTTTTT. The encoded protein is CASSVGGGSRELFF. Based on the CDR3 plus reference TRBV9 and TRBJ2-2, the full variable domain is DSGVTQTPKHLITATGQRVTLRCSPRSGDLSVYWYQQSLDQGLQFLIQYYNGEERAKGNILERFSAQQFPDLHSELNLSSLELGDSALYFCASSVGGGSRELFFGEGSRLTVL.

This chain uses TRBV5-5 with TRBJ1-2; 7 nucleotides agree with TRBD1. V shed 3 bases and J 5 bases; nucleotides not matched to a gene: 10. The CDR3 is 15 residues long. CDR1 and CDR2 (germline): SGHKS, YYEKEE (reference sequence). DNA for the CDR3: TGTGCCAGCAGCTCTACTACCGGGACAGAATATGGCTACACCTTC. Its protein product is CASSSTTGTEYGYTF.

The sample holds one count of this clone. This chain links TRBV5-1 with TRBJ1-2; D uncertain. Germline V gives CDR1 SGHRS, CDR2 YFSETQ. This CDR3 has 14 residues. V was clipped by 0 bases and J by 4 bases, with 10 bases between them. CDR3 sequence: CASSLGLGVYGYTF. The DNA of the CDR3 is TGCGCCAGCAGCTTGGGCCTCGGAGTCTATGGCTACACCTTC.

The rearrangement uses TRBV20-1 and TRBJ2-7, with D maybe TRBD1 (5 bases). Germline V CDR1 and CDR2: DFQATT, SNEGSKA (reference sequence). CDR3 length: 11 amino acids. Trimming cost V 5 bases and J 9 bases, with 14 bases left between them. In nucleotides, the CDR3 is TGCAGTGCTGCGGACACCCTAGGGCAGTACTTC. Translation gives CSAADTLGQYF.